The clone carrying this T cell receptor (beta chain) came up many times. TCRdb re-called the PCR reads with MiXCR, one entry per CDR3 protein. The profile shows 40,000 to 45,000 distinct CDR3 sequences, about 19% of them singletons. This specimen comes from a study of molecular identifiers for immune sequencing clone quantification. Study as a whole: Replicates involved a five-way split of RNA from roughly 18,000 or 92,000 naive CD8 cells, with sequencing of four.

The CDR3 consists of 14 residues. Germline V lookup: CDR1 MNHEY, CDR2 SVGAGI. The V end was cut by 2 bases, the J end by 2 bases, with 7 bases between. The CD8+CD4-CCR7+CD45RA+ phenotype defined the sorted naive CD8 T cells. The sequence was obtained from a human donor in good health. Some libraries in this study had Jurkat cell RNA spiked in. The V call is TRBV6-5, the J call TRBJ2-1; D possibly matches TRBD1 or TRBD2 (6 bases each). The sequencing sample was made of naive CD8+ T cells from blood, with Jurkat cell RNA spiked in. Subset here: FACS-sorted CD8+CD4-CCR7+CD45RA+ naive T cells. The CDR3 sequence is CASSYRGPYNEQFF. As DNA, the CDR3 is TGTGCCAGCAGTTACCGGGGGCCCTACAATGAGCAGTTCTTC.